A selection of T cell receptor beta chains follows, all from one sample in a study of control samples from healthy donors and cancer patients. Libraries were prepared by immunoSEQ multiplex PCR; TCRdb keeps only in-frame clonotypes and omits some of them. The sample holds about 160,000 clones, approximately 90% seen once. Sequenced: blood. Every receptor here comes from a man aged 25 to 40 in good health. CDR3s include the opening cysteine and the closing phenylalanine or tryptophan. Each record gives: D gene, CDR3 length, clone size, J gene, V gene, CDR3 protein, CDR3 DNA. D genes are given only for firm matches. Some rows mark clone size as missing; the rest say once, few, many or name a class of expanded clone.

>NA|19|NA|TRBJ2-2|TRBV11-3
CASSLQGRTFPQNTGELFF
TGTGCCAGCAGCTTACAGGGGAGGACCTTCCCACAGAACACCGGGGAGCTGTTTTTT
>NA|14|NA|TRBJ1-1|TRBV7-9
CASSSLGGSTEAFF
TGTGCCAGCAGCTCATTAGGGGGTAGCACTGAAGCTTTCTTT
>NA|13|NA|TRBJ1-2|TRBV10-3
CAISEDGNYGYTF
TGTGCCATCAGTGAAGACGGAAACTATGGCTACACCTTC
>NA|14|NA|TRBJ2-3|TRBV13
CASSQGVGTDTQYF
TGTGCCAGCAGCCAAGGTGTAGGTACAGATACGCAGTATTTT
>NA|12|NA|TRBJ2-1|TRBV2
CASSVPPNEQFF
TGTGCCAGCAGTGTACCCCCCAATGAGCAGTTCTTC
>TRBD1|13|NA|TRBJ2-7|TRBV2
CASSVGGQGEQYF
TGTGCCAGCAGTGTTGGGGGACAGGGCGAGCAGTACTTC
>NA|11|NA|TRBJ2-5|TRBV20-1
CSAEQGETQYF
TGCAGTGCCGAGCAAGGGGAGACCCAGTACTTC
>NA|11|once|TRBJ1-1|TRBV20-1
CSAARDTEAFF
TGCAGTGCGGCGAGGGATACTGAAGCTTTCTTT
>NA|15|NA|TRBJ2-1|TRBV5-1
CASSYQGRTYNEQFF
TGCGCCAGCAGCTATCAGGGGAGAACCTACAATGAGCAGTTCTTC
>NA|13|NA|TRBJ1-5|TRBV7-8
CASRVSFNQPQHF
TGTGCCAGCAGAGTAAGTTTTAATCAGCCCCAGCATTTT
>NA|15|NA|TRBJ1-6|TRBV5-4
CASSLSGVWNSPLHF
TGTGCCAGCAGCTTAAGCGGGGTTTGGAATTCACCCCTCCACTTT